This T cell receptor (beta chain) came from a study of metastatic and nonmetastatic thyroid tumors. Study details: Comparative analysis of repertoires was undertaken across blood and tumor or nodule tissue obtained from malignant and benign thyroid patients. The study, taken as a whole, reports: Versus benign nodules, malignant thyroid tumors reportedly had significantly higher TCR beta diversity, in blood and tumor.

As handled by the study authors: The distant-metastasis classifier for papillary thyroid cancer was built from CDR3 differences across clinicopathological groups. Through MiXCR, TCRdb re-clonotyped the PCR reads. TCRdb's processing, not the study's, gives the V and J calls here. The sample comprises 49,000 or so clones, around a quarter of which are singletons, and around 3.5% rests with the top ten. Until they underwent thyroid surgery, no patient had received any treatment. This clone was detected a few times. Its matching antigen is unknown. The CDR3 loop spans 13 amino acids. V was clipped by 7 bases and J by 7 bases; unmatched bases: 7. From germline, CDR1 is MNHEY and CDR2 SVGEGT.

This receptor was taken from a male donor with papillary thyroid cancer or a benign thyroid nodule (not recorded which). Some clones in this sample may be carry-over from other donors' samples. The specimen was blood. This chain joins TRBV6-2 or TRBV6-3 and TRBJ2-1; 7 nucleotides match TRBD1. The DNA of the CDR3 is TGTGCCAGCACGGACAGGAAGAGTAATGAGCAGTTCTTC. Protein sequence: CASTDRKSNEQFF.